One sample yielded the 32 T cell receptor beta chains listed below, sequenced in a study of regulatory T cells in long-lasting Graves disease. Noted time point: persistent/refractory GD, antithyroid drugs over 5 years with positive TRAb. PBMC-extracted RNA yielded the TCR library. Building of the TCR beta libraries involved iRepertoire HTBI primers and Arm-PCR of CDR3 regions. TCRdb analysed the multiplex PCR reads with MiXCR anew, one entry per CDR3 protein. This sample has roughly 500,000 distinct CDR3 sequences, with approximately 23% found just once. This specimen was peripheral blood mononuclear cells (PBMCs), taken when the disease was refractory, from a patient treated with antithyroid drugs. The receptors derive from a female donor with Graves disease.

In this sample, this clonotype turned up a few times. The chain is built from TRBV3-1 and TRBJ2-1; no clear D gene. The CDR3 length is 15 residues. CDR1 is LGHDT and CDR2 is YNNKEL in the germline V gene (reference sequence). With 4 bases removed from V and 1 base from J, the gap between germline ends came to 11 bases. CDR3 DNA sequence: TGTGCCAGCAGCCCTAAGGACGCGTCCTACAATGAGCAGTTCTTC. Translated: CASSPKDASYNEQFF.

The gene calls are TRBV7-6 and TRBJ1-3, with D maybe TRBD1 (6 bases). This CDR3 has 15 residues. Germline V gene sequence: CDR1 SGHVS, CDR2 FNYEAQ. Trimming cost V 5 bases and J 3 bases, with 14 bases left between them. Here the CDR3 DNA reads TGTGCCAGCAGCCCCGATGGGGGCGGTGGAAACACCATATATTTT. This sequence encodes CASSPDGGGGNTIYF.

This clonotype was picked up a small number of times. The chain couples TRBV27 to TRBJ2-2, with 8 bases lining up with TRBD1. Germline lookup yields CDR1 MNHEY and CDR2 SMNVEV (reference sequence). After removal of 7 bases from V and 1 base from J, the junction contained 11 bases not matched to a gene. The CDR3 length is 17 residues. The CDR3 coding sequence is TGTGCCAGCACCAAACATCCGGGACAGGTGAACACCGGGGAGCTGTTTTTT. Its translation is CASTKHPGQVNTGELFF.

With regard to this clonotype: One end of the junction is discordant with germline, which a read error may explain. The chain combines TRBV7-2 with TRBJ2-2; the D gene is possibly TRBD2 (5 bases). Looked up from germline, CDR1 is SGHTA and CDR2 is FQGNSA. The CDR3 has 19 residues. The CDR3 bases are TGTGCCAGCAGCTTACAATTTTTTACCGGACCTTGGTCGACCGGGGAGCTGCTTTTT. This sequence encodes CASSLQFFTGPWSTGELLF.

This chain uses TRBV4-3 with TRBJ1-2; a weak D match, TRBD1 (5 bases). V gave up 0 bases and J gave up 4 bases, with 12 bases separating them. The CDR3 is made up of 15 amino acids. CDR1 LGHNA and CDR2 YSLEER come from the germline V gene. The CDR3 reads CASSQDRIGGYGYTF. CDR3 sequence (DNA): TGCGCCAGCAGCCAAGATCGGATTGGGGGCTATGGCTACACCTTC.

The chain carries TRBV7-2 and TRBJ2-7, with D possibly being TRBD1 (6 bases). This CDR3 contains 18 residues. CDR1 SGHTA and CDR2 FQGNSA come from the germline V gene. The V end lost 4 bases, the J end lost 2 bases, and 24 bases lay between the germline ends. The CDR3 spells CASSSRGNRAPVPYEQYF. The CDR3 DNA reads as TGTGCCAGCAGCTCAAGGGGGAACAGGGCCCCGGTCCCCTACGAGCAGTACTTC.

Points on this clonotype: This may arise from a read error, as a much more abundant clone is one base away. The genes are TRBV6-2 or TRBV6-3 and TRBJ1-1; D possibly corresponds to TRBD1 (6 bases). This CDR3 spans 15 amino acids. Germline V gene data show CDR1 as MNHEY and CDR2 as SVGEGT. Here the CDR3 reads CASHRPAAGGTVAFF. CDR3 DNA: TGTGCCAGTCACAGGCCCGCCGCCGGGGGCACTGTAGCTTTCTTT.

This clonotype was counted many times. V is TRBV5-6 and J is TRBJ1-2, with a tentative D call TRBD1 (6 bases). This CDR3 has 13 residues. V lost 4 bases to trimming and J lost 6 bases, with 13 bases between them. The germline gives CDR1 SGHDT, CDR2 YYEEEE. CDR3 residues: CASSRDILNGYTF. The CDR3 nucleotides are TGTGCCAGCAGCCGGGACATTTTGAATGGCTACACCTTC.

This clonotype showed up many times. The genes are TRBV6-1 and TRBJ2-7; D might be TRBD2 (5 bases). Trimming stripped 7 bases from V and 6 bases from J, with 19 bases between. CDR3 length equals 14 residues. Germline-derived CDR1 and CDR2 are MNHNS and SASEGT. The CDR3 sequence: CASKKISPRGEQYF. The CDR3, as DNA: TGTGCCAGCAAAAAAATCAGCCCCCGGGGCGAGCAGTACTTC.

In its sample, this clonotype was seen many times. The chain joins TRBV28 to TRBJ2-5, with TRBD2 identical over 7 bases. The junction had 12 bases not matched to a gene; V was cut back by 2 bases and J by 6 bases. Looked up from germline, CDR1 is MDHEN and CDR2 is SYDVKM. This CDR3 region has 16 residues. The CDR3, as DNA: TGTGCCAGCAGTTTACGGGGTGCGGGAGAGGGGAAGACCCAGTACTTC. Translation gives CASSLRGAGEGKTQYF. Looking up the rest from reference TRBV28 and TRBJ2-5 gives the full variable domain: DVKVTQSSRYLVKRTGEKVFLECVQDMDHENMFWYRQDPGLGLRLIYFSYDVKMKEKGDIPEGYSVSREKKERFSLILESASTNQTSMYLCASSLRGAGEGKTQYFGPGTRLLVL.

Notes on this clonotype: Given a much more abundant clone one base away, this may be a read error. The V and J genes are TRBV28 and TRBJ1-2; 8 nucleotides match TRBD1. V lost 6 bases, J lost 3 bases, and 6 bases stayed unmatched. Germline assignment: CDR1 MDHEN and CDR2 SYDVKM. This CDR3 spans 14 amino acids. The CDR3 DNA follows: TGTGCCAGCAGACCGGGACAGGATTACTATGGCTACACCTTC. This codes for CASRPGQDYYGYTF.

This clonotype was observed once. This chain's CDR3 is CASSSDRIGTQYF. For the CDR3, the DNA is TGTGCCAGCAGCTCAGACAGAATTGGGACGCAGTATTTT. The chain is built from TRBV5-5 and TRBJ2-3, with D maybe TRBD1 (5 bases). CDR3 length: 13 amino acids. V lost 3 bases to trimming and J lost 9 bases, with 14 bases between them. Germline V gives CDR1 SGHKS, CDR2 YYEKEE (reference sequence).

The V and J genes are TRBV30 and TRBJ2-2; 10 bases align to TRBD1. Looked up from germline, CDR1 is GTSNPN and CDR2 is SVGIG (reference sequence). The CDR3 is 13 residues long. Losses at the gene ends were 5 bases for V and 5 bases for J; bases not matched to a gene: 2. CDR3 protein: CAWGTGATGELFF. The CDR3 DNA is TGTGCCTGGGGGACAGGGGCTACCGGGGAGCTGTTTTTT.

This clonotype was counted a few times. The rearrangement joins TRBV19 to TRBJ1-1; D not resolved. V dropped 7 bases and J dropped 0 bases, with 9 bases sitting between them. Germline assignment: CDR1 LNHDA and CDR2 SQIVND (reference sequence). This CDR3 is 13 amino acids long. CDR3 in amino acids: CASKGQVNTEAFF. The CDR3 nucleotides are TGTGCCAGTAAAGGGCAGGTGAACACTGAAGCTTTCTTT.

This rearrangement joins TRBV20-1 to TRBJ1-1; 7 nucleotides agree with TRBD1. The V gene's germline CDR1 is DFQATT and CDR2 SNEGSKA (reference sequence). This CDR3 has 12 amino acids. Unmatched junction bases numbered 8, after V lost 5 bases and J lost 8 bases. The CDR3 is CSAEISRGEAFF. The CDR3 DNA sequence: TGCAGTGCTGAAATTTCCAGGGGGGAAGCTTTCTTT.

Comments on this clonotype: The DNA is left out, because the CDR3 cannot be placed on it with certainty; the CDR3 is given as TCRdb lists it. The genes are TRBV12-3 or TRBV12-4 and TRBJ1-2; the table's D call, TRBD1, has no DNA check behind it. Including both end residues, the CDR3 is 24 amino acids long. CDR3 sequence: CASTNQTSMYLCASEDRAAYGYTF.

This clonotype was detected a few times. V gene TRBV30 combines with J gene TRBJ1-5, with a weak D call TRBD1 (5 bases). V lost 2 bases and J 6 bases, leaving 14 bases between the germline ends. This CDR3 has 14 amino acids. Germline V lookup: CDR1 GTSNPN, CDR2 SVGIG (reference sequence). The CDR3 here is CAWSKSGGRQPQHF. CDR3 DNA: TGTGCCTGGAGTAAGTCTGGGGGTCGTCAGCCCCAGCATTTT.

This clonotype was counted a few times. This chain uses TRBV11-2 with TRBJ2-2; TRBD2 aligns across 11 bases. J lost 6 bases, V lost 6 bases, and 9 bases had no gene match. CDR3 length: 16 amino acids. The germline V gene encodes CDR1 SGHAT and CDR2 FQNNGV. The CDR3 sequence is CASSYGLAGGPGELFF. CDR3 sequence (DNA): TGTGCCAGCAGTTACGGCCTAGCGGGAGGTCCCGGGGAGCTGTTTTTT.

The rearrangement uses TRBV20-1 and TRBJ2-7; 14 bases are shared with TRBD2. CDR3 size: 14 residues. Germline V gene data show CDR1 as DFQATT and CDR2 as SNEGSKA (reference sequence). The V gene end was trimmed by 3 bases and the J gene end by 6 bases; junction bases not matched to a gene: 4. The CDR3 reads CSASTTSGRGEQYF. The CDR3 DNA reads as TGCAGTGCTAGTACGACTAGCGGGAGGGGCGAGCAGTACTTC.

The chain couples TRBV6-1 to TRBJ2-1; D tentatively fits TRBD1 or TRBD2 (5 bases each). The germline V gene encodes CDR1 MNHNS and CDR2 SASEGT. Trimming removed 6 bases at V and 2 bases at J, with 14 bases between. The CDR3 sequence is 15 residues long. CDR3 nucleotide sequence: TGTGCCAGCAGAGGGACCGATGACCCCTACAATGAGCAGTTCTTC. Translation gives CASRGTDDPYNEQFF.

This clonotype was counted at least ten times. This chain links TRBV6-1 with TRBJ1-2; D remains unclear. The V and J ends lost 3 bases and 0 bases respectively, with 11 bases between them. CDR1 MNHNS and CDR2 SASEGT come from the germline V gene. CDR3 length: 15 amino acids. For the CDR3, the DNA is TGTGCCAGCAGTGAGGTCAGCAGAGCTAACTATGGCTACACCTTC. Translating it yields CASSEVSRANYGYTF.

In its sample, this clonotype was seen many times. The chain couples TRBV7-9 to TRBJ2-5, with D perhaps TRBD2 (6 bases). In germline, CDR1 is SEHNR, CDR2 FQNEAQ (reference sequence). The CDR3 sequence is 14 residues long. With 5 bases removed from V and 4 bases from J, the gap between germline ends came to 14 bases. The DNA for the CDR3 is TGTGCCAGCAGCGCGACCCTGGGGGGAGAGACCCAGTACTTC. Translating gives CASSATLGGETQYF.

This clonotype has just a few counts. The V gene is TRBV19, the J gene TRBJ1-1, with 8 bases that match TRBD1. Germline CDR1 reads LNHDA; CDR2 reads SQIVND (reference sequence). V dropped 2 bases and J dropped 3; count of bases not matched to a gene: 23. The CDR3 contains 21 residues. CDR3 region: CASSISRPARGRFSMDTEAFF. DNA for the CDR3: TGTGCCAGTAGTATATCGCGGCCGGCCAGGGGGCGCTTTTCGATGGACACTGAAGCTTTCTTT.

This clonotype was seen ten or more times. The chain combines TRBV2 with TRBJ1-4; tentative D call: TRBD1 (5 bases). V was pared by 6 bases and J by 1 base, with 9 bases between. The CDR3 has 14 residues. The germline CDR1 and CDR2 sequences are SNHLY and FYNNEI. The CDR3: CASRETVTNEKLFF. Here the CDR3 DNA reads TGTGCCAGCAGAGAGACAGTAACTAATGAAAAACTGTTTTTT.

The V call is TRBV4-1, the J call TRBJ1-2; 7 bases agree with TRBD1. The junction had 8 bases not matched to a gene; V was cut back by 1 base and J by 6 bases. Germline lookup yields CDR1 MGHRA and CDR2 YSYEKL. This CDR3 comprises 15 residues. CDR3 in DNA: TGCGCCAGCAGCCAAGGCTCCAGGGGGACGGATGGCTACACCTTC. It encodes CASSQGSRGTDGYTF.

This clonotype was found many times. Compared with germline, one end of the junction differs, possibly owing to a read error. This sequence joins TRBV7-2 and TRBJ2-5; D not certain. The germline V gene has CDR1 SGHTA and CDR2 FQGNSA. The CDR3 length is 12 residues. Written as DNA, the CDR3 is TGTGCCAGCAGCTTAAATAGAGAGACCCATTACTTC. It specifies CASSLNRETHYF.

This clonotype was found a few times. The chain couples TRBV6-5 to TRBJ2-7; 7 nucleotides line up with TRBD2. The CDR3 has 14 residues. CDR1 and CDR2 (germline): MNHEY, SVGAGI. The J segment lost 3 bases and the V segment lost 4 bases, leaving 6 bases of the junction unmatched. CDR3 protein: CASSSTLAGYEQYF. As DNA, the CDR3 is TGTGCCAGCAGTTCTACTTTAGCGGGCTACGAGCAGTACTTC.

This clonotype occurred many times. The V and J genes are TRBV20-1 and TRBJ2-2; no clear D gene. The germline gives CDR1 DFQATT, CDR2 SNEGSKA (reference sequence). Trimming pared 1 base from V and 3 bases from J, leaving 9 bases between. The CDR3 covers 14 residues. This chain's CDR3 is CSARVLGDTGELFF. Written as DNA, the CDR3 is TGCAGTGCTAGAGTCTTGGGCGACACCGGGGAGCTGTTTTTT.

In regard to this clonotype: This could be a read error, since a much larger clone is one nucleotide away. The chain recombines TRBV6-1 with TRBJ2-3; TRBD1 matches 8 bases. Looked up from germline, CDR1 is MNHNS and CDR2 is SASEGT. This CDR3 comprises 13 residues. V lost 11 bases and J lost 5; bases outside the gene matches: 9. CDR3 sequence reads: CAGGTGPKDTQYF. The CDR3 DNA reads TGTGCCGGCGGGACAGGACCTAAAGATACGCAGTATTTT.

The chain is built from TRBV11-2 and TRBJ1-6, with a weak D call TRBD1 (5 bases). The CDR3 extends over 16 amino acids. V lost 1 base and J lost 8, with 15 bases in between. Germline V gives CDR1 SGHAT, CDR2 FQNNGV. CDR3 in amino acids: CASSLVDMGTHSPLHF. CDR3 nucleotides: TGTGCCAGCAGCTTAGTGGATATGGGGACGCATTCACCCCTCCACTTT.

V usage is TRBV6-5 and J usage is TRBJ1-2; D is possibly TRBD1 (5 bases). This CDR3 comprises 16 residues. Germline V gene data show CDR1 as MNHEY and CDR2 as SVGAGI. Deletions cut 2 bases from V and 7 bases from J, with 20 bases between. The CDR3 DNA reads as TGTGCCAGCAGTTACCAAGGGACTGCGGTGGTCGGTGGCTACACCTTC. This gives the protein CASSYQGTAVVGGYTF.

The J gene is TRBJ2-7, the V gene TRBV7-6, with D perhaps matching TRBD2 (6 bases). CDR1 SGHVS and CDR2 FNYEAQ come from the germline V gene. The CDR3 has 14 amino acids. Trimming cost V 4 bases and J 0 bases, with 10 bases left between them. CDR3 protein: CASSSDGSSYEQYF. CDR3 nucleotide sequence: TGTGCCAGCAGCTCAGACGGGAGCTCCTACGAGCAGTACTTC.